This is a list of T cell receptor beta chains from one sample in a study of CD4+ T cells in melanoma. Some clones are missing from TCRdb's copy, which holds only in-frame ones; the method was immunoSEQ multiplex PCR. This table holds approximately 14,000 clones, approximately 62% found once. Sequencing was done on a sample of cells from a culture (not recorded whether cultured in vitro). These receptor sequences come from a human donor with melanoma. Each CDR3 is given with its conserved first and last residue. Each record gives: D gene, J gene, V gene, clone size, CDR3 protein, CDR3 DNA. A D gene is named only where the DNA matches it firmly. The size entry is marked missing in some rows and otherwise reads once, few, many or a size class.

>NA|TRBJ2-5|TRBV4-2|few
CASSQDNGDMYQETQYF
TGTGCCAGCAGCCAAGATAACGGGGACATGTACCAAGAGACCCAGTACTTC
>NA|TRBJ2-2|TRBV30|NA
CAWRGRNTGELFF
TGTGCCTGGCGGGGCAGAAACACCGGGGAGCTGTTTTTT
>NA|TRBJ1-4|TRBV18|NA
CASSPTTVRNEKLFF
TGTGCCAGCTCACCTACGACAGTAAGAAATGAAAAACTGTTTTTT
>NA|TRBJ2-6|TRBV5-1|NA
CASSLGGTDTSGANVLTF
TGCGCCAGCAGCTTGGGAGGGACGGATACCTCTGGGGCCAACGTCCTGACTTTC
>NA|TRBJ2-7|TRBV4-2|NA
CASSLGQHTYEQYF
TGTGCCAGCAGCTTAGGACAGCACACCTACGAGCAGTACTTC
>TRBD2|TRBJ2-3|TRBV19|NA
CASSIGLAQGDTQYF
TGTGCCAGTAGTATCGGACTAGCGCAGGGAGATACGCAGTATTTT
>NA|TRBJ2-5|TRBV29-1|NA
CSVSTGSGETQYF
TGCAGCGTATCTACAGGGTCGGGAGAGACCCAGTACTTC
>TRBD2|TRBJ2-5|TRBV4-1|NA
CASSQITSGGAGQETQYF
TGCGCCAGCAGCCAAATCACTAGCGGGGGGGCCGGGCAAGAGACCCAGTACTTC
>NA|TRBJ1-1|TRBV10-2|NA
CASGDWASPPTEAFF
TGCGCCAGCGGGGACTGGGCTAGTCCGCCCACTGAAGCTTTCTTT
>NA|TRBJ1-5|TRBV6-6|NA
CASSRRRTYQPQHF
TGTGCCAGCAGTCGCCGCAGAACATATCAGCCCCAGCATTTT
>NA|TRBJ1-6|TRBV7-9|few
CASKGYSNSPLHF
TGTGCCAGCAAGGGATACTCTAATTCACCCCTCCACTTT
>NA|TRBJ2-2|TRBV4-2|NA
CASSLAPSARLYTGELFF
TGTGCCAGCAGCTTGGCCCCCTCTGCCAGACTGTACACCGGGGAGCTGTTTTTT
>NA|TRBJ2-5|TRBV6-1|NA
CASSEVVGALHETQYF
TGTGCCAGCAGTGAAGTCGTGGGGGCCCTCCACGAGACCCAGTACTTC
>NA|TRBJ1-1|TRBV5-8|few
CASSLGESPISFF
TGTGCCAGCAGCTTGGGGGAATCCCCAATTTCTTTCTTT
>NA|TRBJ1-2|TRBV19|few
CASSMAGFLAYGYTF
TGTGCCAGTAGTATGGCAGGGTTCCTCGCTTATGGCTACACCTTC
>TRBD2|TRBJ2-3|TRBV11-2|NA
CASSLRGGGGATDTQYF
TGTGCCAGCAGCTTACGAGGTGGCGGGGGGGCAACAGATACGCAGTATTTT
>NA|TRBJ1-1|TRBV4-3|NA
CASSSTSGMNTEAFF
TGCGCCAGCAGCTCTACATCGGGGATGAACACTGAAGCTTTCTTT
>NA|TRBJ1-5|TRBV7-2|NA
CASSTRQNNQPQHF
TGTGCCAGCAGCACTCGACAGAACAATCAGCCCCAGCATTTT
>TRBD2|TRBJ2-5|TRBV19|few
CASSNSGAQETQYF
TGTGCCAGTAGTAACAGCGGGGCCCAAGAGACCCAGTACTTC
>TRBD2|TRBJ2-7|TRBV5-4|NA
CASSPGRTSFYEQYF
TGTGCCAGCAGCCCCGGACGGACTAGCTTCTACGAGCAGTACTTC
>NA|TRBJ2-7|TRBV5-6|NA
CASSWTSGRIYEQYF
TGTGCCAGCAGCTGGACGTCAGGGCGGATCTACGAGCAGTACTTC
>NA|TRBJ2-3|TRBV7-2|NA
CASSLAADTQYF
TGTGCCAGCAGCTTAGCCGCAGATACGCAGTATTTT
>TRBD1|TRBJ1-1|TRBV5-1|NA
CASSLDRGNTEAFF
TGCGCCAGCAGCTTGGACAGGGGGAACACTGAAGCTTTCTTT
>NA|TRBJ1-6|TRBV5-4|NA
CASSLAGAYNSPLHF
TGTGCCAGCAGCTTGGCTGGGGCCTATAATTCACCCCTCCACTTT
>TRBD1|TRBJ2-7|TRBV15|NA
CATSTVPGQGKYEQYF
TGTGCCACCAGCACTGTCCCAGGACAGGGAAAATACGAGCAGTACTTC
>NA|TRBJ1-1|TRBV11-2|few
CASSLAGRDTEAFF
TGTGCCAGCAGCTTGGCAGGGCGGGACACTGAAGCTTTCTTT
>NA|TRBJ1-5|TRBV4-1|few
CASSQAVVGWSQHF
TGCGCCAGCAGCCAAGCCGTGGTAGGGTGGTCCCAGCATTTT
>NA|TRBJ1-6|TRBV6-5|NA
CASSERGYNSPLHF
TGTGCCAGCAGTGAGAGGGGCTATAATTCACCCCTCCACTTT
>TRBD1|TRBJ1-2|TRBV6-1|few
CASIPGQGASYGYTF
TGTGCCAGCATCCCGGGACAGGGGGCCAGTTATGGCTACACCTTC
>TRBD1|TRBJ1-4|TRBV10-2|NA
CASSWDSNEKLFF
TGCGCCAGCAGTTGGGACAGTAATGAAAAACTGTTTTTT
>NA|TRBJ1-1|TRBV13|few
CASSPGWGEAFF
TGTGCCAGCAGCCCCGGATGGGGTGAAGCTTTCTTT
>NA|TRBJ1-1|TRBV5-1|few
CASSLTPVNTEAFF
TGCGCCAGCAGCTTGACCCCAGTGAACACTGAAGCTTTCTTT
>NA|TRBJ2-3|TRBV2|NA
CASSRDLGTDTQYF
TGTGCCAGCAGCCGGGACCTCGGCACAGATACGCAGTATTTT
>NA|TRBJ2-2|TRBV10-3|once
CAIRPTENTGELFF
TGTGCCATCAGGCCGACAGAGAACACCGGGGAGCTGTTTTTT
>TRBD1|TRBJ1-6|TRBV5-1|NA
CASSGSGTGTPLHF
TGCGCCAGCAGCGGGTCCGGGACAGGGACACCCCTCCACTTT
>TRBD2|TRBJ2-1|TRBV14|few
CASSQDGTSFREQFF
TGTGCCAGCAGCCAAGATGGGACTAGTTTCCGTGAGCAGTTCTTC
>NA|TRBJ2-4|TRBV7-8|NA
CASSSGRVGLAKNIQYF
TGTGCCAGCAGCTCCGGACGGGTAGGGCTAGCCAAAAACATTCAGTACTTC
>NA|TRBJ2-2|TRBV28|NA
CASRTTNTGELFF
TGTGCCAGCCGGACCACGAACACCGGGGAGCTGTTTTTT
>NA|TRBJ2-2|TRBV7-9|NA
CASRASRGSINTGELFF
TGTGCCAGCAGGGCTTCCCGGGGGTCCATCAACACCGGGGAGCTGTTTTTT
>TRBD1|TRBJ2-7|TRBV11-3|NA
CASSSDRGRYEQYF
TGTGCCAGCAGCTCGGACAGGGGAAGATACGAGCAGTACTTC
>NA|TRBJ2-5|TRBV6-6|NA
CASSNLETQYF
TGTGCCAGCAGCAACTTAGAGACCCAGTACTTC
>TRBD1|TRBJ1-1|TRBV29-1|NA
CSARGQGDTEAFF
TGCAGCGCTAGGGGACAGGGAGACACTGAAGCTTTCTTT
>NA|TRBJ1-1|TRBV10-3|NA
CAISEYEESEAFF
TGTGCCATCAGTGAGTACGAGGAATCTGAAGCTTTCTTT
>NA|TRBJ1-4|TRBV5-1|NA
CASSPRGDGTNEKLFF
TGCGCCAGCAGCCCCCGCGGGGACGGGACTAATGAAAAACTGTTTTTT
>NA|TRBJ1-2|TRBV6-5|NA
CASSYEANYGYTF
TGTGCCAGCAGTTACGAAGCTAACTATGGCTACACCTTC
>NA|TRBJ2-3|TRBV5-4|NA
CASSLGTTDTQYF
TGTGCCAGCAGCTTGGGCACCACAGATACGCAGTATTTT
>NA|TRBJ1-2|TRBV29-1|NA
CSVEGGGLGYTF
TGCAGCGTTGAAGGCGGAGGGTTAGGCTACACCTTC
>TRBD1|TRBJ1-4|TRBV5-1|NA
CASSLQGASEKLFF
TGCGCCAGCAGCTTGCAGGGGGCTTCGGAAAAACTGTTTTTT
>NA|TRBJ1-6|TRBV30|few
CAWSVLGVSPLHF
TGTGCCTGGAGTGTATTGGGGGTTTCACCCCTCCACTTT
>NA|TRBJ2-1|TRBV29-1|NA
CSVPIIGGLQFF
TGCAGCGTTCCCATAATTGGCGGCCTCCAGTTCTTC
>TRBD1|TRBJ1-1|TRBV6-1|NA
CASSDKGQVKNTEAFF
TGTGCCAGCAGTGATAAGGGACAGGTGAAGAACACTGAAGCTTTCTTT
>NA|TRBJ2-1|TRBV11-2|NA
CASSLRGGQGAKQFF
TGTGCCAGCAGCTTACGGGGTGGTCAGGGCGCGAAGCAGTTCTTC
>NA|TRBJ1-2|TRBV6-6|few
CASSYSGSIYGYTF
TGTGCCAGCAGTTACTCCGGGTCCATCTATGGCTACACCTTC